Reported below is one TCR beta chain. The target antigen is unknown. The data were obtained in a study of T cell responses to AZD1222 COVID-19 vaccine. Study findings and constraints: No day 14 peak samples; only post-peak repertoires were characterized. Mapped onto spike, vaccine-associated CD4 TCRs spanned it and were dominant at 160-218 and 743-854.

The CDR3 contains 16 residues. The V gene's germline CDR1 is MNHEY and CDR2 SVGAGI. V lost 1 base to trimming and J lost 0 bases, with 10 bases between them. Clones were read by immunoSEQ multiplex PCR, and TCRdb kept only the in-frame ones, dropping some. The sample includes 99,000 or so clones, roughly 88% of them seen just once. The sample in question was peripheral blood, obtained on day 0 of AZD1222 vaccination. The receptor was isolated from an adult in good health. The chain uses TRBV6-5 and TRBJ1-5, with a possible D match to TRBD1 (5 bases). CDR3 in amino acids: CASSYWPGHSNQPQHF. CDR3 bases: TGTGCCAGCAGTTACTGGCCAGGGCATAGCAATCAGCCCCAGCATTTT.